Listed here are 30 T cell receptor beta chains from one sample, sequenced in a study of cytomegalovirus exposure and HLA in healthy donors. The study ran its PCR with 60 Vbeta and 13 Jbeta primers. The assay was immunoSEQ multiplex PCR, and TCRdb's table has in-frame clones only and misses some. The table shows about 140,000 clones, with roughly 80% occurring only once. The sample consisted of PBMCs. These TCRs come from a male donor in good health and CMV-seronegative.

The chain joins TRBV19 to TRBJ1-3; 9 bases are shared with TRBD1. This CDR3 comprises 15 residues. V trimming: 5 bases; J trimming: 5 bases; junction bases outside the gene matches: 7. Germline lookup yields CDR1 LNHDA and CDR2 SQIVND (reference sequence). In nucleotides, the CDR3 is TGTGCCAGTAGTCCACGGGGACAGGGCCGAAACACCATATATTTT. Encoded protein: CASSPRGQGRNTIYF.

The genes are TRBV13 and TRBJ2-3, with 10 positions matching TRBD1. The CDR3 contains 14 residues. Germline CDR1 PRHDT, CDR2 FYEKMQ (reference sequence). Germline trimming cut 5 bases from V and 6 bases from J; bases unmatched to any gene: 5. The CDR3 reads CASSTGQGRDTQYF. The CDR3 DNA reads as TGTGCCAGCAGCACGGGACAGGGGAGGGATACGCAGTATTTT. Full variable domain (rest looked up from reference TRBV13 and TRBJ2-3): AAGVIQSPRHLIKEKRETATLKCYPIPRHDTVYWYQQGPGQDPQFLISFYEKMQSDKGSIPDRFSAQQFSDYHSELNMSSLELGDSALYFCASSTGQGRDTQYFGPGTRLTVL.

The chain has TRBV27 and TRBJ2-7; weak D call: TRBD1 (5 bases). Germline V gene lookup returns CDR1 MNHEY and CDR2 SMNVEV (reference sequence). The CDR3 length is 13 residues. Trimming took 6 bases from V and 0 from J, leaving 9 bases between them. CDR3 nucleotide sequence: TGTGCCAGCAGCGTGGACAACTCCTACGAGCAGTACTTC. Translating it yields CASSVDNSYEQYF.

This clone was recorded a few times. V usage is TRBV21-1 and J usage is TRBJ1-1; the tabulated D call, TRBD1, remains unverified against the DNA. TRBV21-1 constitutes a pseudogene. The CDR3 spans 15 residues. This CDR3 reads CASSGRDTVYTEAFF. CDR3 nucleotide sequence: TGTGCCAGCAGCGGCCGGGACACAGTCTACACTGAAGCTTTCTTT.

For the CDR3, the DNA is TGCGCCAGCAGCTTGGATAACCAGGGCAATCAGCCCCAGCATTTT. This translates into CASSLDNQGNQPQHF. V gene TRBV5-1 combines with J gene TRBJ1-5; D unclear. V was clipped by 0 bases and J by 2 bases, with 9 bases between them. This CDR3 is 15 amino acids long. In germline, CDR1 is SGHRS, CDR2 YFSETQ.

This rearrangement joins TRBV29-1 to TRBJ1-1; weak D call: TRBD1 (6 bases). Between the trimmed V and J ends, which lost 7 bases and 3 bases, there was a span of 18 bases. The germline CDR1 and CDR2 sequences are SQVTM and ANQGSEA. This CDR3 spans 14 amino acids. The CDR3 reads CSGLSRGEDTEAFF. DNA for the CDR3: TGCAGCGGACTATCCAGGGGCGAGGACACTGAAGCTTTCTTT.

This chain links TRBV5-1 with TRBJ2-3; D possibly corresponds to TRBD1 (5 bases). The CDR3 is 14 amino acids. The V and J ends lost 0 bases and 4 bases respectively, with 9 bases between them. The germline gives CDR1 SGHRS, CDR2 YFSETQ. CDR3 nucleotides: TGCGCCAGCAGCTTGGGCAGGGCGGCAGATACGCAGTATTTT. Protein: CASSLGRAADTQYF.

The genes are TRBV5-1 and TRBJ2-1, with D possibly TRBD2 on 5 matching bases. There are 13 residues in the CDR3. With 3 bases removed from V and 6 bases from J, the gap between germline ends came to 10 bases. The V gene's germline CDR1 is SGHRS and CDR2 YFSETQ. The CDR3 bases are TGCGCCAGCAGCTCGGGATTGTTCAATGAGCAGTTCTTC. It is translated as CASSSGLFNEQFF.

For the CDR3, the DNA is TGTGCCAGCAGTGAATGGGTCGCTAGCTACGAGCAGTACTTC. It yields the protein CASSEWVASYEQYF. The chain uses TRBV2 and TRBJ2-5; D ambiguous. The J call is in doubt because the DNA end fits TRBJ2-7 better. CDR1 is SNHLY and CDR2 is FYNNEI in the germline V gene. The CDR3 totals 14 residues.

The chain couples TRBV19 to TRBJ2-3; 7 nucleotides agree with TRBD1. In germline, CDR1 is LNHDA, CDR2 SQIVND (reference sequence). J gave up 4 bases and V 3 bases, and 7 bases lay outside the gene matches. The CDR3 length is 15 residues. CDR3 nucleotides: TGTGCCAGTAGTATTGGGGCAGGGGGATCAGATACGCAGTATTTT. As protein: CASSIGAGGSDTQYF.

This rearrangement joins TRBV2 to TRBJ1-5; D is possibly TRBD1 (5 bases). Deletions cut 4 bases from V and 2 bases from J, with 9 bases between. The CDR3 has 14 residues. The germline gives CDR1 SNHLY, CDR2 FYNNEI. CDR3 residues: CASSGEGGNQPQHF. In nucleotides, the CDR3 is TGTGCCAGCAGTGGAGAAGGGGGCAATCAGCCCCAGCATTTT.

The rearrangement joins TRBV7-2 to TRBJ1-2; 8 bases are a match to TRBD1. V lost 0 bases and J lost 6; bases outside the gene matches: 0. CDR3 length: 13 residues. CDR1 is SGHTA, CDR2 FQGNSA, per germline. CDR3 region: CASSLAQGDGYTF. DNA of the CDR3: TGTGCCAGCAGCTTAGCACAGGGGGATGGCTACACCTTC.

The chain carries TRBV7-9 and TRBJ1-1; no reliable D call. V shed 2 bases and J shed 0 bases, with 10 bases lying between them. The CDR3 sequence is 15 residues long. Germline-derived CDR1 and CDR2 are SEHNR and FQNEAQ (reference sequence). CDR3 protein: CASSLMGAMNTEAFF. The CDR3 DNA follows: TGTGCCAGCAGCTTAATGGGAGCAATGAACACTGAAGCTTTCTTT.

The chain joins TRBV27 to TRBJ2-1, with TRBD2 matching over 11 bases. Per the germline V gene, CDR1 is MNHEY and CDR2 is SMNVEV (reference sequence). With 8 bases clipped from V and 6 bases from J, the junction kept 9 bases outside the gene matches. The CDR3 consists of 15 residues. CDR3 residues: CASRTDSGRVNEQFF. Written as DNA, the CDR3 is TGTGCCAGCCGGACGGATAGCGGGAGGGTCAATGAGCAGTTCTTC.

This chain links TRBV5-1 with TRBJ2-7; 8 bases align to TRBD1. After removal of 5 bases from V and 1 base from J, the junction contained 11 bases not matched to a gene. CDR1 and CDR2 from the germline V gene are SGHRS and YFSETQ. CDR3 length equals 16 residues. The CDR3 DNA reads TGCGCCAGCAGGGGGCAGGGGGCAGTGGGTTCCTACGAGCAGTACTTC. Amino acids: CASRGQGAVGSYEQYF.

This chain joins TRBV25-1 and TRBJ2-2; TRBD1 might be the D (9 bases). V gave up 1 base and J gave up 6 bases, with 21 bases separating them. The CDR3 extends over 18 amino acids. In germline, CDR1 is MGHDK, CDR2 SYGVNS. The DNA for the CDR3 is TGTGCCAGCAGTGAATCCCCGGGAGGGGGACAGGGATCCGGGGAGCTGTTTTTT. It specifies CASSESPGGGQGSGELFF.

The CDR3 DNA reads as TGTGCCACCAGCAGCCGAGGTAACGCCGAAGCTTTCTTT. Protein sequence: CATSSRGNAEAFF. The chain joins TRBV15 to TRBJ1-1; no clear D. Trimming took off 3 bases at V and 8 bases at J, with 13 bases between the two ends. CDR1 and CDR2 (germline): LNHNV, YYDKDF (reference sequence). The CDR3 is made up of 13 amino acids.

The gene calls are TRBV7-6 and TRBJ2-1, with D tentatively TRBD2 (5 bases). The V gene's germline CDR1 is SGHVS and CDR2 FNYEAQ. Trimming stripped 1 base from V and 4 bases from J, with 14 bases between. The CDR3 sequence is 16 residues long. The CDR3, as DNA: TGTGCCAGCAGCTTAGAGGACTCTGGCCCGTACAATGAGCAGTTCTTC. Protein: CASSLEDSGPYNEQFF.

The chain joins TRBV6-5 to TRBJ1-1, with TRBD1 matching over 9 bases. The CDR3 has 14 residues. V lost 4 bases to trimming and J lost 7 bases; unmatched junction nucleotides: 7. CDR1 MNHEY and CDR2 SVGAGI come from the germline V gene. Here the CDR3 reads CASSSRDRAGEAFF. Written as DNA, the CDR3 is TGTGCCAGCAGTTCCCGGGACAGGGCAGGTGAAGCTTTCTTT.

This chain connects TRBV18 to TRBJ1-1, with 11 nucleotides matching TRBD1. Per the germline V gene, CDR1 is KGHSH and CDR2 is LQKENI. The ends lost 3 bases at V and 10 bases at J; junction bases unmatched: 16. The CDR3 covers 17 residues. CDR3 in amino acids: CASSPTRTGGEPGSAFF. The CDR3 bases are TGTGCCAGCTCACCCACAAGGACAGGGGGCGAACCCGGTTCAGCTTTCTTT.

CDR3 bases: TGTGCCAGCAGCGCCGGACAGATTGAGAACACTGAAGCTTTCTTT. This sequence encodes CASSAGQIENTEAFF. V gene TRBV9 combines with J gene TRBJ1-1, with D tentatively TRBD1 (6 bases). Germline V lookup: CDR1 SGDLS, CDR2 YYNGEE. This CDR3 is built from 15 residues. The germline V and J ends were trimmed by 3 bases and 1 base, with 13 bases remaining between them.

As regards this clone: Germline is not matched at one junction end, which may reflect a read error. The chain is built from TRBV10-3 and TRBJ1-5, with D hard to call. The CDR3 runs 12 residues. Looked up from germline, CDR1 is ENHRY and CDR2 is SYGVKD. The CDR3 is CAISESRRFLLF. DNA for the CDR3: TGTGCCATCAGTGAGTCTAGGCGGTTTTTACTTTTT.

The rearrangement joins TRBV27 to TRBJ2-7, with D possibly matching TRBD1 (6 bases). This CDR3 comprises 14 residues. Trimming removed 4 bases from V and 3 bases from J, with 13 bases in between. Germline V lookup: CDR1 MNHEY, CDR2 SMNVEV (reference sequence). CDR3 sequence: CASSYTGSSYEQYF. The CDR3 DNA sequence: TGTGCCAGCAGTTACACAGGGTCTAGCTACGAGCAGTACTTC.

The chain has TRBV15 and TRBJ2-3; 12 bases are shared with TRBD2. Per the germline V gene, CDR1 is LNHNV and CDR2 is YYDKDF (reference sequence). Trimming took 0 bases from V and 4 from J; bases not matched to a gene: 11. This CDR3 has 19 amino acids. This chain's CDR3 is CATSRDRRRLAGVPDTQYF. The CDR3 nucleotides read TGTGCCACCAGCAGAGATCGGCGGAGACTAGCGGGAGTGCCAGATACGCAGTATTTT.

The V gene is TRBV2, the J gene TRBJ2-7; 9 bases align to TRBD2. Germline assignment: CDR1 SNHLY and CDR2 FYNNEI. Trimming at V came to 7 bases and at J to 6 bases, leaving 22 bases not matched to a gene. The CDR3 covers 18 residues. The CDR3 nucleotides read TGTGCCAGCATTGGATCAGGGGGGTCTAGCGGGACCGGCGGCGAGCAGTACTTC. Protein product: CASIGSGGSSGTGGEQYF.

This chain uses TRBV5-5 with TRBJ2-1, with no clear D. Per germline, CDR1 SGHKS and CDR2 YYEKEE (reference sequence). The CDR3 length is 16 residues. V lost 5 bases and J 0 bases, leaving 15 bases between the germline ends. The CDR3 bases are TGTGCCAGCAGTCCGGAACAGCTAAGCTCCTACAATGAGCAGTTCTTC. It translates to CASSPEQLSSYNEQFF.

DNA for the CDR3: TGTGCCAGCAGCGCAAACAGGGAAGGACCCTATGGCTACACCTTC. Translated: CASSANREGPYGYTF. This chain uses TRBV9 with TRBJ1-2, with D possibly being TRBD1 (6 bases). The V and J ends lost 3 bases and 4 bases respectively, with 16 bases between them. In germline, CDR1 is SGDLS, CDR2 YYNGEE. The CDR3 runs to 15 residues. The variable domain in full, completed from reference TRBV9 and TRBJ1-2, reads DSGVTQTPKHLITATGQRVTLRCSPRSGDLSVYWYQQSLDQGLQFLIQYYNGEERAKGNILERFSAQQFPDLHSELNLSSLELGDSALYFCASSANREGPYGYTFGSGTRLTVV.

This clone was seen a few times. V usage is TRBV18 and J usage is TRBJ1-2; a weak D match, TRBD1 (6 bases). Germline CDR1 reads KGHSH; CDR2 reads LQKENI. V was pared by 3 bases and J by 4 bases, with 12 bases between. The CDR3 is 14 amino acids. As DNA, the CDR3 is TGTGCCAGCTCACCGGGGGCGGGTACCTATGGCTACACCTTC. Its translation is CASSPGAGTYGYTF.

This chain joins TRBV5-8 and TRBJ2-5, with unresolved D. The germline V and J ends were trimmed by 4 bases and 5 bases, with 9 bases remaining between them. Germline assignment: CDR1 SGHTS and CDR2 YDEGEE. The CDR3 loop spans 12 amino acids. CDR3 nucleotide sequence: TGTGCCAGCAGCCCCTACGGGGAGACCCAGTACTTC. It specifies CASSPYGETQYF.

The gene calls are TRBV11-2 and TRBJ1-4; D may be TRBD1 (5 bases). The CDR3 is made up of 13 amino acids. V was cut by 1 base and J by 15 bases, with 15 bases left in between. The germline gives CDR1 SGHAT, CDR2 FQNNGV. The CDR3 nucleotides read TGTGCCAGCAGCTTAGGTAGTGGGGCCAGGGTGTTTTTT. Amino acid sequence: CASSLGSGARVFF.